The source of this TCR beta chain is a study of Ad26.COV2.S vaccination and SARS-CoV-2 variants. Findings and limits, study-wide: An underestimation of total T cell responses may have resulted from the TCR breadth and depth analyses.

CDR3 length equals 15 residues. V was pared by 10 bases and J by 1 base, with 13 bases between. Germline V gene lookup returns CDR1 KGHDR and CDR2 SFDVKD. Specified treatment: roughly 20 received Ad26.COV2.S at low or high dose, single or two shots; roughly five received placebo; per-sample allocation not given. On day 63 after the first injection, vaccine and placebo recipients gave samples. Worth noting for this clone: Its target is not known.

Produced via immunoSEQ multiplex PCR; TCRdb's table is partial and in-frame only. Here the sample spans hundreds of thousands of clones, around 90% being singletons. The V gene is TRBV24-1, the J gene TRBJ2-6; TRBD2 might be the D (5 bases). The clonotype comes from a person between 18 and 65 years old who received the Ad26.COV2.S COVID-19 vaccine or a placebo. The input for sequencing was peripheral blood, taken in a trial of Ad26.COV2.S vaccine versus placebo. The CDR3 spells CATSHPGSGANVLTF. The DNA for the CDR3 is TGTGCCACTTCTCATCCGGGATCTGGGGCCAACGTCCTGACTTTC.